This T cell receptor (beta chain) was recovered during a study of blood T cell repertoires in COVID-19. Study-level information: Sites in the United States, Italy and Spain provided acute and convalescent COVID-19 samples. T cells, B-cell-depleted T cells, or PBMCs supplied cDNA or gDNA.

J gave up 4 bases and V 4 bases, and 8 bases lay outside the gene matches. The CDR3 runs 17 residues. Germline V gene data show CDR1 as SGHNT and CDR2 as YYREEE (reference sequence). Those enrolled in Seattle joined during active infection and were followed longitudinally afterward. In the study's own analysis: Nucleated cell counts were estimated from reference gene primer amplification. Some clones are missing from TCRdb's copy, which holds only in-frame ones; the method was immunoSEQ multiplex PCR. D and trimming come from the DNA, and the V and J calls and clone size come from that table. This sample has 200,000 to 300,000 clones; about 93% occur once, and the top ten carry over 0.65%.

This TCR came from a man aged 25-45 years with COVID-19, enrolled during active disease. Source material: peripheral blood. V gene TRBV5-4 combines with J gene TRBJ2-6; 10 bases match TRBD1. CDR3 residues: CASSPGQGVFGANVLTF. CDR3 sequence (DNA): TGTGCCAGCAGCCCTGGACAGGGGGTCTTCGGGGCCAACGTCCTGACTTTC.